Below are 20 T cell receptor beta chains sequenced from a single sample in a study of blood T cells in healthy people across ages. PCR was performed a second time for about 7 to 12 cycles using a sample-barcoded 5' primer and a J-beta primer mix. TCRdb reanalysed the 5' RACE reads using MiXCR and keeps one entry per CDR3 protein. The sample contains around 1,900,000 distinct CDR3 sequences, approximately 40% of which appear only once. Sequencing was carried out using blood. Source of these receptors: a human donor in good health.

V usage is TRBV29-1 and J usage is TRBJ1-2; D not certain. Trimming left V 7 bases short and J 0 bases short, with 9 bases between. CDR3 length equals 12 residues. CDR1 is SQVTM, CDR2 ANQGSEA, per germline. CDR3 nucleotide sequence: TGCAGCGCCCTAGAAGCTAACTATGGCTACACCTTC. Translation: CSALEANYGYTF.

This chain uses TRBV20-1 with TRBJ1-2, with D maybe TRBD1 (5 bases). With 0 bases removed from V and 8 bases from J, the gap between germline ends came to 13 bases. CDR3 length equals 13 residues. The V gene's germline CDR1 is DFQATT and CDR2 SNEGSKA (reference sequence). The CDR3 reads CSARDTRERGYTF. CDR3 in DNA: TGCAGTGCTAGAGATACCAGGGAGCGCGGCTACACCTTC.

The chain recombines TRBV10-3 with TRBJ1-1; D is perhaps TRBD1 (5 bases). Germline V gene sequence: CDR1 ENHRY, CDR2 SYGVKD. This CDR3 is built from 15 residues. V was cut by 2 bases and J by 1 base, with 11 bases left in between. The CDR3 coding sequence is TGTGCCATCAGTGAGATGTCCAGGGAGAACACTGAAGCTTTCTTT. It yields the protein CAISEMSRENTEAFF.

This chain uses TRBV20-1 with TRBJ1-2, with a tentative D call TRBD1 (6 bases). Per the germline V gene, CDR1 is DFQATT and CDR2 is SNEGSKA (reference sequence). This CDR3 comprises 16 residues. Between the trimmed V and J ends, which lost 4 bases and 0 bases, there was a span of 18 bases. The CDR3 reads CSAKRDTGAPNYGYTF. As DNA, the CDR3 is TGCAGTGCTAAACGGGACACGGGGGCCCCTAACTATGGCTACACCTTC.

In nucleotides, the CDR3 is TGCAGCGTTGAAGGCGAATCCGTCACAGATACGCAGTATTTT. Translated, it gives CSVEGESVTDTQYF. The rearrangement uses TRBV29-1 and TRBJ2-3, with unresolved D. There are 14 residues in the CDR3. From germline, CDR1 is SQVTM and CDR2 ANQGSEA. The V end was cut by 1 base, the J end by 2 bases, with 10 bases between.

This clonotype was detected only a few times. DNA for the CDR3: TGCGCCAGCAGCCAAAGGGAGCCCGTGAGCACAGATACGCAGTATTTT. The encoded protein is CASSQREPVSTDTQYF. V usage is TRBV4-3 and J usage is TRBJ2-3, with a tentative D call TRBD2 (5 bases). V was clipped by 2 bases and J by 0 bases, with 12 bases between them. There are 16 residues in the CDR3. Germline-derived CDR1 and CDR2 are LGHNA and YSLEER.

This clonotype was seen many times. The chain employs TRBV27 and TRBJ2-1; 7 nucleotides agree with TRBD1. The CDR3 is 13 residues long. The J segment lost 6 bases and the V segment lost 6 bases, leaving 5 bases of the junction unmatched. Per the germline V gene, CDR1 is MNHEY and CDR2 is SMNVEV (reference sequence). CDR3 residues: CASSFSGGNEQFF. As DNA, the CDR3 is TGTGCCAGCAGCTTTTCAGGGGGCAATGAGCAGTTCTTC.

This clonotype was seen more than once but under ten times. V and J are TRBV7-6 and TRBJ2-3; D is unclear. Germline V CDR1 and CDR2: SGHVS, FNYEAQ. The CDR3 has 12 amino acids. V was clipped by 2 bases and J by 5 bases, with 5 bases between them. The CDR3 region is CASSLPLDTQYF. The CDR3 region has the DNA TGTGCCAGCAGCTTACCCCTAGATACGCAGTATTTT. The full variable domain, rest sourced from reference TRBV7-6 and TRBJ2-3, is GAGVSQSPRYKVTKRGQDVALRCDPISGHVSLYWYRQALGQGPEFLTYFNYEAQQDKSGLPNDRFSAERPEGSISTLTIQRTEQRDSAMYRCASSLPLDTQYFGPGTRLTVL.

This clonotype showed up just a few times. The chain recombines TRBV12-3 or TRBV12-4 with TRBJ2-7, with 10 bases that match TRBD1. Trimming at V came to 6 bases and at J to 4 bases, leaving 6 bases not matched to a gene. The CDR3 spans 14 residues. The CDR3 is CASSETGGIYEQYF. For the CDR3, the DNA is TGTGCCAGCAGCGAGACAGGGGGCATATACGAGCAGTACTTC.

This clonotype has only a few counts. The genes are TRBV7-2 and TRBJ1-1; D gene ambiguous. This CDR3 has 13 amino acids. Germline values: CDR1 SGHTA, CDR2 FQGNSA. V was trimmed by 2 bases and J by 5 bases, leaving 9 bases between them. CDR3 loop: CASSLTRATEAFF. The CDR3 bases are TGTGCCAGCAGCTTAACCCGGGCGACTGAAGCTTTCTTT.

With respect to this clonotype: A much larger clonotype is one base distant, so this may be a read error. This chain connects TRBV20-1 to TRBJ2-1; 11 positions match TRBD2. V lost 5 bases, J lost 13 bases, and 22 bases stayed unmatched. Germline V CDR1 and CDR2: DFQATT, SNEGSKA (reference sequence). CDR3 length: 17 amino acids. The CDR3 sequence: CSASKTSGDLLRETQFF. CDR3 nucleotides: TGCAGTGCTTCCAAGACTAGCGGGGACCTTTTGAGGGAGACCCAGTTCTTC.

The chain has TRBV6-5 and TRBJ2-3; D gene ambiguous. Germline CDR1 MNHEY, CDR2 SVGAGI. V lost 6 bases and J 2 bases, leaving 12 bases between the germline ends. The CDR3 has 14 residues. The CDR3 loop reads CASRKATDTDTQYF. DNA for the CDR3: TGTGCCAGCAGGAAGGCGACGGACACAGATACGCAGTATTTT.

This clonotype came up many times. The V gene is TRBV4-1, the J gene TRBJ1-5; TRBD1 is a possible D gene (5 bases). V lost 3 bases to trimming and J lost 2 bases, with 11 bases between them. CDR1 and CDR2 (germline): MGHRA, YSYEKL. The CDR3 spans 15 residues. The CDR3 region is CASSHPDRGNQPQHF. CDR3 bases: TGCGCCAGCAGCCACCCCGACAGAGGCAATCAGCCCCAGCATTTT.

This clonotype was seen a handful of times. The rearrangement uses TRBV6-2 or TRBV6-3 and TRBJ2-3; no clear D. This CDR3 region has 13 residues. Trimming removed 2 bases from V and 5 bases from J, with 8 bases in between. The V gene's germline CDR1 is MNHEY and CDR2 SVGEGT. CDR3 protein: CASSYPPGDTQYF. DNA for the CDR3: TGTGCCAGCAGTTACCCGCCCGGAGATACGCAGTATTTT.

CDR3 protein: CASSNLYPWGRSGNTIYF. The CDR3 DNA sequence: TGTGCCAGCAGCAACCTCTACCCTTGGGGGCGCTCTGGAAACACCATATATTTT. The V and J genes are TRBV21-1 and TRBJ1-3; the DNA was not compared with TRBD1, the D call given in the table. TRBV21-1 corresponds to a pseudogene. This CDR3 is 18 amino acids long.

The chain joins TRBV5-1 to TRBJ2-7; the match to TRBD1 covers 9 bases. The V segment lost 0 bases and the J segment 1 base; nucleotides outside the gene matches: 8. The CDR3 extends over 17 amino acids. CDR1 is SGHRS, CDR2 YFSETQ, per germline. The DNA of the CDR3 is TGCGCCAGCAGCTTGGGGACCGGGACAGGGCGGTCCTACGAGCAGTACTTC. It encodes CASSLGTGTGRSYEQYF.

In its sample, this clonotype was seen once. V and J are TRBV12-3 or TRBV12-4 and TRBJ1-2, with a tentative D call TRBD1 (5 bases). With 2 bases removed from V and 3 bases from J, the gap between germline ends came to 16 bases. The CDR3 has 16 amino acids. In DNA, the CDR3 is TGTGCCAGCAGTTTACGAGGGGACCTTTTCGACTATGGCTACACCTTC. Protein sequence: CASSLRGDLFDYGYTF.

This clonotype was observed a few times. CDR3 in amino acids: CASRRRLNSNQPQHF. The CDR3 DNA follows: TGTGCCAGCAGACGCCGTTTGAATAGCAATCAGCCCCAGCATTTT. The chain employs TRBV6-5 and TRBJ1-5; D is uncertain. Trimming removed 6 bases from V and 0 bases from J, with 12 bases in between. The CDR3 loop spans 15 amino acids. The germline CDR1 and CDR2 sequences are MNHEY and SVGAGI.

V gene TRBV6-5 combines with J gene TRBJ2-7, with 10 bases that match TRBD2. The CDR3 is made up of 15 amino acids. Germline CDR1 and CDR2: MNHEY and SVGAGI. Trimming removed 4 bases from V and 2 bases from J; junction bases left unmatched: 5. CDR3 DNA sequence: TGTGCCAGCAGTTCCTTTCTAGCGGGAGCCTACGAGCAGTACTTC. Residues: CASSSFLAGAYEQYF.

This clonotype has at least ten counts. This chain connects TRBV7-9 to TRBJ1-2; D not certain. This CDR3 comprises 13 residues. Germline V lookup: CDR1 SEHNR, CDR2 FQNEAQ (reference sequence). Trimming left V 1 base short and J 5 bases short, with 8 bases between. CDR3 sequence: CASSLETAYGYTF. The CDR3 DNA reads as TGTGCCAGCAGCTTAGAAACTGCTTATGGCTACACCTTC.